The 20 T cell receptor beta chains presented below share a single source sample, sequenced in a study of human T cells and chemical hapten exposure. A single record per CDR3 protein comes from TCRdb applying MiXCR to the RACE reads. Of more than 80,000 distinct CDR3 sequences listed, more than 10% were seen once; the top ten hold under 4%. The time point was: pre-sensitization, week 0. Treatment specified: therapeutic diphenylcyclopropenone sensitization with weekly scalp DPC. The starting material was whole blood, obtained in connection with sensitization to the hapten diphenylcyclopropenone (DPC). These receptors were obtained from a woman aged 55-69 years with alopecia areata. Some clones in this sample may be carry-over from other donors' samples.

This clonotype turned up a few times. The chain combines TRBV28 with TRBJ1-2; 7 bases agree with TRBD1. CDR3 size: 13 residues. V was pared by 9 bases and J by 4 bases, with 8 bases of the junction left unmatched. Germline V gives CDR1 MDHEN, CDR2 SYDVKM. The DNA of the CDR3 is TGTGCCAGTCAGACAGGGACCCTCTATGGCTACACCTTC. Its translation: CASQTGTLYGYTF.

This clonotype was found many times. This chain joins TRBV12-3 or TRBV12-4 and TRBJ1-5; 11 bases are a match to TRBD1. There are 18 residues in the CDR3. The V segment lost 6 bases and the J segment 6 bases; nucleotides outside the gene matches: 16. The CDR3 is CASSYRDRGLLYGQPQHF. CDR3 nucleotides: TGTGCCAGCAGCTACCGGGACAGGGGGTTGTTGTACGGTCAGCCCCAGCATTTT.

There are many counts of this clonotype. The chain employs TRBV9 and TRBJ2-2; D possibly uses TRBD1 or TRBD2 (5 bases each). CDR1 and CDR2 (germline): SGDLS, YYNGEE. CDR3 size: 16 residues. The germline V and J ends were trimmed by 4 bases and 3 bases, with 16 bases remaining between them. The CDR3 DNA is TGTGCCAGCAGCCCCGTCTCGGGGCCCGACACCGGGGAGCTGTTTTTT. Translating gives CASSPVSGPDTGELFF.

This clonotype occurred a few times. The rearrangement joins TRBV2 to TRBJ1-2; no clear D. Germline V gene sequence: CDR1 SNHLY, CDR2 FYNNEI. The CDR3 covers 11 residues. Trimming removed 7 bases from V and 4 bases from J, with 7 bases in between. The chain's CDR3 is CASNRAYGYTF. In nucleotides, the CDR3 is TGTGCCAGCAACAGAGCCTATGGCTACACCTTC. The variable domain in full, completed from reference TRBV2 and TRBJ1-2, reads EPEVTQTPSHQVTQMGQEVILRCVPISNHLYFYWYRQILGQKVEFLVSFYNNEISEKSEIFDDQFSVERPDGSNFTLKIRSTKLEDSAMYFCASNRAYGYTFGSGTRLTVV.

This clonotype turned up a few times. The chain recombines TRBV20-1 with TRBJ1-3, with unresolved D. Germline CDR1 reads DFQATT; CDR2 reads SNEGSKA (reference sequence). The ends were cut back, 4 bases at V and 2 bases at J, with 12 bases in the middle. The CDR3 spans 14 residues. The CDR3 DNA sequence: TGCAGTGCTACAGATGGTGGGGCTGGAAACACCATATATTTT. Its translation: CSATDGGAGNTIYF.

Many counts were recorded for this clonotype. V usage is TRBV6-5 and J usage is TRBJ1-2; 10 bases are shared with TRBD1. The CDR3 is 14 residues long. Per germline, CDR1 MNHEY and CDR2 SVGAGI. The trim removed 6 bases at V and 8 bases at J, leaving 9 bases unmatched. CDR3 amino acids: CASRPGQGSYGYTF. The CDR3 bases are TGTGCCAGCAGACCGGGACAGGGGTCCTACGGCTACACCTTC.

This sequence joins TRBV5-4 and TRBJ2-5; TRBD1 is a possible D gene (6 bases). Germline CDR1 is SGHNT and CDR2 is YYREEE (reference sequence). There are 14 residues in the CDR3. The V gene lost 4 bases and the J gene lost 4 bases, with 14 bases spanning the gap. The CDR3 DNA follows: TGTGCCAGCAGCGTCGAACAGGGTTCAGAGACCCAGTACTTC. Residues: CASSVEQGSETQYF.

This clonotype appeared a few times. The rearrangement uses TRBV18 and TRBJ2-3; 7 bases map to TRBD1. CDR3 size: 15 residues. Germline V lookup: CDR1 KGHSH, CDR2 LQKENI. J lost 1 base, V lost 3 bases, and 4 bases had no gene match. In DNA form, the CDR3 reads TGTGCCAGCTCACCGACAGGGAAGCGCACAGATACGCAGTATTTT. Translation gives CASSPTGKRTDTQYF.

This clonotype has just a few counts. The chain joins TRBV5-1 to TRBJ2-7, with 9 bases matching TRBD1. CDR1 and CDR2 (germline): SGHRS, YFSETQ. The CDR3 is 14 residues long. After removal of 0 bases from V and 6 bases from J, the junction contained 4 bases not matched to a gene. The CDR3 sequence: CASSLAGQGTEQYF. Here the CDR3 DNA reads TGCGCCAGCAGCTTGGCGGGACAGGGCACCGAGCAGTACTTC.

This chain joins TRBV20-1 and TRBJ2-1; 8 nucleotides match TRBD1. The V and J ends lost 3 bases and 1 base, in that order; junction bases with no gene match: 11. This CDR3 is built from 17 residues. Germline V gives CDR1 DFQATT, CDR2 SNEGSKA (reference sequence). The CDR3 nucleotides read TGCAGTGCTAGCTTTGAAGGCAGGGGGCAGTCCTACAATGAGCAGTTCTTC. Amino acids: CSASFEGRGQSYNEQFF.

This clonotype turned up a few times. The chain joins TRBV29-1 to TRBJ1-1, with 7 bases matching TRBD1. Germline V gene data show CDR1 as SQVTM and CDR2 as ANQGSEA. The CDR3 contains 13 residues. Trimming cost V 7 bases and J 4 bases; bases outside gene matches: 9. CDR3: CSASDRKGTEAFF. The DNA of the CDR3 is TGCAGCGCCTCGGACAGGAAAGGCACTGAAGCTTTCTTT.

This clonotype was counted only a few times. CDR3: CAIRDRERNTEAFF. CDR3 nucleotide sequence: TGTGCCATCAGAGACAGGGAAAGGAACACTGAAGCTTTCTTT. This sequence joins TRBV10-3 and TRBJ1-1, with 7 bases matching TRBD1. Germline assignment: CDR1 ENHRY and CDR2 SYGVKD. With V trimmed by 6 bases and J by 1 base, 5 bases remained unmatched. This CDR3 comprises 14 residues.

This clonotype appeared a few times. The DNA of the CDR3 is TGTGCCAGCAGCCAAACGAAGGGTGAGCAGTTCTTC. This translates into CASSQTKGEQFF. The rearrangement links TRBV4-2 to TRBJ2-1; D is ambiguous. Trimming cost V 2 bases and J 9 bases, with 8 bases left between them. The CDR3 is 12 residues long. The germline CDR1 and CDR2 sequences are LGHNA and YNFKEQ.

V is TRBV20-1 and J is TRBJ1-5; D perhaps matches TRBD1 (5 bases). Trimming removed 1 base at V and 5 bases at J, with 12 bases between. The CDR3 is 14 amino acids. Germline CDR1 reads DFQATT; CDR2 reads SNEGSKA (reference sequence). CDR3 in DNA: TGCAGTGCTAGAGCTAGCGACAGCTATCAGCCCCAGCATTTT. Protein product: CSARASDSYQPQHF.

This clonotype has ten or more counts. The rearrangement joins TRBV3-1 to TRBJ1-2; D call uncertain. CDR3 size: 16 residues. Germline CDR1 LGHDT, CDR2 YNNKEL (reference sequence). V dropped 1 base and J dropped 4 bases, with 16 bases sitting between them. The CDR3 spells CASSQVSGSSRYGYTF. CDR3 nucleotide sequence: TGTGCCAGCAGCCAAGTTTCGGGCAGTTCTCGCTATGGCTACACCTTC.

In this sample, this clonotype turned up many times. The chain links TRBV19 to TRBJ1-5; unclear D gene. V was pared by 5 bases and J by 3 bases, with 11 bases between. Germline V CDR1 and CDR2: LNHDA, SQIVND (reference sequence). The CDR3 sequence is 14 residues long. In DNA form, the CDR3 reads TGTGCCAGTAGTTTTGGACGGATCAATCAGCCCCAGCATTTT. Its translation: CASSFGRINQPQHF. The variable domain in full, completed from reference TRBV19 and TRBJ1-5, reads DGGITQSPKYLFRKEGQNVTLSCEQNLNHDAMYWYRQDPGQGLRLIYYSQIVNDFQKGDIAEGYSVSREKKESFPLTVTSAQKNPTAFYLCASSFGRINQPQHFGDGTRLSIL.

This chain uses TRBV4-1 with TRBJ1-5, with a tentative D call TRBD1 (5 bases). Germline V CDR1 and CDR2: MGHRA, YSYEKL. This CDR3 spans 17 amino acids. V was cut by 0 bases and J by 5 bases, with 17 bases left in between. CDR3 sequence reads: CASSQDGSGRRDQPQHF. Here the CDR3 DNA reads TGCGCCAGCAGCCAAGACGGTTCGGGACGTAGAGATCAGCCCCAGCATTTT.

This clonotype was detected ten times or more. The chain is built from TRBV6-1 and TRBJ2-3, with a weak D call TRBD1 (6 bases). In germline, CDR1 is MNHNS, CDR2 SASEGT. The ends were cut back, 5 bases at V and 0 bases at J, with 15 bases in the middle. The CDR3 spans 16 residues. The CDR3 protein is CASSNRVGVSTDTQYF. CDR3 coding DNA: TGTGCCAGCAGTAACAGGGTAGGGGTTAGCACAGATACGCAGTATTTT.

This sequence joins TRBV29-1 and TRBJ2-3; no clear D. V was clipped by 7 bases and J by 6 bases, with 17 bases between them. Germline-derived CDR1 and CDR2 are SQVTM and ANQGSEA. The CDR3 is 13 amino acids. CDR3 residues: CSAAWTSGDTQYF. The CDR3 bases are TGCAGCGCGGCTTGGACGTCTGGGGATACGCAGTATTTT.

The gene calls are TRBV11-1 and TRBJ2-5; D ambiguous. Trimming left V 3 bases short and J 7 bases short, with 15 bases between. Germline V gives CDR1 SGHAT, CDR2 FQDESV (reference sequence). The CDR3 contains 14 residues. CDR3 sequence reads: CASSLVADIRTQYF. DNA of the CDR3: TGTGCCAGCAGCTTGGTGGCAGACATAAGGACCCAGTACTTC.